The clone carrying this TCR beta chain was seen a few times. The antigen is unknown. Sequenced by immunoSEQ multiplex PCR; TCRdb stores in-frame clones only, minus some. The sample presents roughly 25,000 clones, none singletons. These data are taken from a study of T cell clonality in common variable immunodeficiency. Study-wide results and limits: Common variable immunodeficiency TCR beta sequences reportedly had fewer deletions and N-nucleotide insertions. Compared with controls, CVID subjects had fewer shared TCRbeta clones. CVID subjects showed higher TCRbeta clonality than healthy controls.

This clonotype originated in a human donor with common variable immunodeficiency. The specimen sequenced was peripheral blood mononuclear cells.

The sequenced part of the CDR3 DNA is TGTGCCAGCAGCTTGTGGGCAGGGCCTGAAAAA. Residues: CASSLWAGPEK. The entire CDR3 is CASSLWAGPEKLFF. The chain uses TRBV5-6 and TRBJ1-4; a possible D gene is TRBD1 (5 bases). The read halts 3 residues ahead of the CDR3 end, with the missing end drawn from the germline J gene. The CDR3 sequence is 14 residues long. V dropped 1 base and J dropped 7 bases, with 11 bases sitting between them. The germline V gene has CDR1 SGHDT and CDR2 YYEEEE.